This T cell receptor (beta chain) stems from a study of T cells in localized non-small cell lung cancer. Repertoires were generated with immunoSEQ multiplex PCR, while TCRdb's copy carries only in-frame clones and drops some. The data contain some 20,000 clones, roughly 83% of them singletons. This receptor was identified in a man between 40 and 70 years old with stage I lung adenocarcinoma. The material was peripheral blood, obtained before any cancer treatment.

CDR3 coding DNA: TGTGCCTGGAAAGATGGCAGGGCTGTTGAAAAACTGTTTTTT. It yields the protein CAWKDGRAVEKLFF. V usage is TRBV30 and J usage is TRBJ1-4; TRBD1 is a possible D gene (5 bases). This CDR3 region has 14 residues. Per the germline V gene, CDR1 is GTSNPN and CDR2 is SVGIG (reference sequence). Deletions cut 4 bases from V and 7 bases from J, with 16 bases between.